The source of this T cell receptor (beta chain) is a study of T cells after posttransplantation cyclophosphamide. Study-wide points: Skin or GI-infiltrating T cells shared few TRB sequences with blood. Recipient CMV seropositivity and CMV reactivation strongly tracked TRB clonality.

CDR3 length: 15 amino acids. Trimming removed 3 bases from V and 7 bases from J; junction bases left unmatched: 10. Germline V lookup: CDR1 SGHRS, CDR2 YFSETQ. In its sample, this clone was seen many times. Its antigen is currently unknown. Profiled with immunoSEQ multiplex PCR; TCRdb holds only in-frame clones, not every one. The data show some 31,000 clones, with none appearing a single time. The sequence came from a woman aged 30 to 39 in good health and a related stem cell transplant donor. This chain joins TRBV5-1 and TRBJ1-5; 7 nucleotides align to TRBD1. The sequenced material came from PBMCs. CDR3 residues: CASSWTGTAGQPQHF. CDR3 DNA: TGCGCCAGCAGCTGGACCGGGACAGCGGGCCAGCCCCAGCATTTT. Using reference TRBV5-1 and TRBJ1-5 for the parts outside the CDR3, the full variable domain is KAGVTQTPRYLIKTRGQQVTLSCSPISGHRSVSWYQQTPGQGLQFLFEYFSETQRNKGNFPGRFSGRQFSNSRSEMNVSTLELGDSALYLCASSWTGTAGQPQHFGDGTRLSIL.